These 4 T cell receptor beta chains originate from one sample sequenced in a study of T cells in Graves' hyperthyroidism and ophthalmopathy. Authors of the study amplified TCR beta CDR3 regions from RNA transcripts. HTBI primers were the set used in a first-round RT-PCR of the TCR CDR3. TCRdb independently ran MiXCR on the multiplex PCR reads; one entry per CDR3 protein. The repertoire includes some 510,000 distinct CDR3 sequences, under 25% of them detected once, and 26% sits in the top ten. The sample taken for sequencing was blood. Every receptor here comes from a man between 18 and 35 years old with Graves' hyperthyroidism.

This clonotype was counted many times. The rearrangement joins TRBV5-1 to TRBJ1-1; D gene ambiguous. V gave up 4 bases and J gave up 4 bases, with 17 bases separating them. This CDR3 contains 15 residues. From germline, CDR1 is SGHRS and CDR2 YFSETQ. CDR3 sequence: CASSPDRTWGTEAFF. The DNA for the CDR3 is TGCGCCAGCAGCCCCGACCGGACGTGGGGCACTGAAGCTTTCTTT.

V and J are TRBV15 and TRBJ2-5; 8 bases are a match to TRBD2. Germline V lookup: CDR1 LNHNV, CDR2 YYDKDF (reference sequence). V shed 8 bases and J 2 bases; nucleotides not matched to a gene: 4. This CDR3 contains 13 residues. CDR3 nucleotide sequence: TGTGCCACCGAGCGGGGGAGACAAGAGACCCAGTACTTC. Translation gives CATERGRQETQYF.

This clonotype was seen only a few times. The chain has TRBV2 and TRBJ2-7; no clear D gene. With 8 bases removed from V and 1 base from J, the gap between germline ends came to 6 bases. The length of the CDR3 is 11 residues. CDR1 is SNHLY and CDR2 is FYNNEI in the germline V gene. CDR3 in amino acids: CASAESYEQYF. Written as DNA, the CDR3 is TGTGCCAGCGCCGAATCCTACGAGCAGTACTTC.

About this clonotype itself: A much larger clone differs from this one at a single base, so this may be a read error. This chain's CDR3 is CAWSEGPNRPQHF. CDR3 bases: TGTGCCTGGAGTGAGGGTCCCAATCGGCCCCAGCATTTT. The chain couples TRBV30 to TRBJ1-5; D is unclear. Germline loops: CDR1 GTSNPN, CDR2 SVGIG (reference sequence). The CDR3 extends over 13 amino acids.